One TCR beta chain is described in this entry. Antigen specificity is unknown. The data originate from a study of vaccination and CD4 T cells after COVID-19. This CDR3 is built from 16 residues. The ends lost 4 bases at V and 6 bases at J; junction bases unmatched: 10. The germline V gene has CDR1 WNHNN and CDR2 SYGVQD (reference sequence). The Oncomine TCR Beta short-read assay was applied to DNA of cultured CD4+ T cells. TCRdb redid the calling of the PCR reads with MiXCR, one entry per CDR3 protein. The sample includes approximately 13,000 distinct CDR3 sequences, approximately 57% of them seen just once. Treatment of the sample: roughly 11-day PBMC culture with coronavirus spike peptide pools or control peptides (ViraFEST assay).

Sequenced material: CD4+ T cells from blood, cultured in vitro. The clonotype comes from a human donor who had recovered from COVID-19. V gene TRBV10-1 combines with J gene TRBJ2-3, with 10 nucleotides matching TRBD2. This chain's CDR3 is CASSASLAGVRDTQYF. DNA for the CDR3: TGCGCCAGCAGTGCGAGTCTAGCGGGAGTTCGGGATACGCAGTATTTT.